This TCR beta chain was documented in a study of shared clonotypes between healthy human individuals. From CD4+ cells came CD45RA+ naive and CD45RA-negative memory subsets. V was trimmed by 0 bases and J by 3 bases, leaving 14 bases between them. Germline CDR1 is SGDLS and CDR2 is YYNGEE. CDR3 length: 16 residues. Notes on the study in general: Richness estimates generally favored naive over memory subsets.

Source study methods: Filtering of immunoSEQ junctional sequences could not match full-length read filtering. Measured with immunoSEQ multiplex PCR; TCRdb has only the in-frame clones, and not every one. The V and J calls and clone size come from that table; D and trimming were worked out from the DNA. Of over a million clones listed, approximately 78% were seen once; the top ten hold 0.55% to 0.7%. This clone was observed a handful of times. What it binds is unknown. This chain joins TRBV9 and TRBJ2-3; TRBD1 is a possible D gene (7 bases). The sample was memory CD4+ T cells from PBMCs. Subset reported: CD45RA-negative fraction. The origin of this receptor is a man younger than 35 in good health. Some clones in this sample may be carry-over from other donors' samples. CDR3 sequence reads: CASSVASQGGTDTQYF. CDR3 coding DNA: TGTGCCAGCAGCGTAGCTTCGCAGGGGGGAACAGATACGCAGTATTTT.